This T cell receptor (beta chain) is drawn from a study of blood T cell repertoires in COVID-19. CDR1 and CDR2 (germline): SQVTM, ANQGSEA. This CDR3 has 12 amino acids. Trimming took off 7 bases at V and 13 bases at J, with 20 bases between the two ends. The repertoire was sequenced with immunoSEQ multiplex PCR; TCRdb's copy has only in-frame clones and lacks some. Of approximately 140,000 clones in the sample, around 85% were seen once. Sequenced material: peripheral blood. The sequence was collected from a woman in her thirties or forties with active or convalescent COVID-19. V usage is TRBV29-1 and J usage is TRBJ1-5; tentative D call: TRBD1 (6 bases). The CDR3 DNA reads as TGCAGCGCCGTCGGACAACAGGGTAAACAGCATTTT. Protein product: CSAVGQQGKQHF.